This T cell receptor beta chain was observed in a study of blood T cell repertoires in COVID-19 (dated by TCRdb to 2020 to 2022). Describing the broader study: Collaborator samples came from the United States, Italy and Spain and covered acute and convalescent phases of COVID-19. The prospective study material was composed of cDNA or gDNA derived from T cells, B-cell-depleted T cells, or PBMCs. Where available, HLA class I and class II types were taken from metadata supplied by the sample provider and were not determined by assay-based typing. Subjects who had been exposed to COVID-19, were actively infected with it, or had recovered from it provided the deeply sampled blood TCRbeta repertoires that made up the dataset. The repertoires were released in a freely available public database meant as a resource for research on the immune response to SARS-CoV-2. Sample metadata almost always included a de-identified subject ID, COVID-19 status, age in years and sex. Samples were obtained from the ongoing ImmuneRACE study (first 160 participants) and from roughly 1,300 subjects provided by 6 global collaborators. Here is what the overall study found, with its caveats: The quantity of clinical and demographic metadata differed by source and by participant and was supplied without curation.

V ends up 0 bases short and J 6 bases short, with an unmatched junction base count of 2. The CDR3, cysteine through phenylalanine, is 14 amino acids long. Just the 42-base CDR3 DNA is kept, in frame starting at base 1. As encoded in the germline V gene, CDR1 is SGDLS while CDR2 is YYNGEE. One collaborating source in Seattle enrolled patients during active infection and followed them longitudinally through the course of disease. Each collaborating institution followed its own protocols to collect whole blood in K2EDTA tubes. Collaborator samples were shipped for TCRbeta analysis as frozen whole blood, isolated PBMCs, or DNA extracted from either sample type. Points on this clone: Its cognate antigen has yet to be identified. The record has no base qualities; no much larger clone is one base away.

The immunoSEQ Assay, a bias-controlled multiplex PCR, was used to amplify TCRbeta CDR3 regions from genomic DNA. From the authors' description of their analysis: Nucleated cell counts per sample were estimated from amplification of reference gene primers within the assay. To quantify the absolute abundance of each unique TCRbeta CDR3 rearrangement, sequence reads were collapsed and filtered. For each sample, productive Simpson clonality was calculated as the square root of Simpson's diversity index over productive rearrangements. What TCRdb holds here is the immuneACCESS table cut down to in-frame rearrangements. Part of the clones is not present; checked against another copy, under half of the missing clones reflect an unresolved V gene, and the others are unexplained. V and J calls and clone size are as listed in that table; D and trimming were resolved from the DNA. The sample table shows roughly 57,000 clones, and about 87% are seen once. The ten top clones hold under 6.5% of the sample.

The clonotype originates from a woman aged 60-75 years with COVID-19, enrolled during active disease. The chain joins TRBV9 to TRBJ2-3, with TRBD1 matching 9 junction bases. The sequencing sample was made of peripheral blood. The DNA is TGTGCCAGCAGCGTAGTGGGACAGGGTGATACGCAGTATTTT. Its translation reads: CASSVVGQGDTQYF.